A single sample is the source of the 20 T cell receptor beta chains below, sequenced in a study of T-cell reconstitution after alpha-beta-depleted transplantation in children. Construction of the TCRbeta library involved unique molecular identifiers. MiXCR, run by TCRdb on the PCR reads, gives a single entry per CDR3 protein. This sample yields 500,000 or so distinct CDR3 sequences, of which approximately 10% are seen a single time; 12% to 15% belongs to the top ten. Sequencing was performed on PBMCs, mostly from graft donor cells, taken 180 days after TCRalphabeta/CD19-depleted stem cell transplant. The receptors originated from a female patient aged 2-10 years who had a stem cell transplant for aplastic anemia, so the T cells may come from the graft donor.

The chain has TRBV7-9 and TRBJ2-5; the D is unclear. CDR1 and CDR2 from the germline V gene are SEHNR and FQNEAQ (reference sequence). The length of the CDR3 is 12 residues. Deletions cut 5 bases from V and 5 bases from J, with 9 bases between. The CDR3 DNA is TGTGCCAGCAGCAAGTTAGGGGAGACCCAGTACTTC. This encodes CASSKLGETQYF.

This clonotype was counted a few times. The rearrangement uses TRBV28 and TRBJ2-3; 12 bases agree with TRBD1. The CDR3 runs 16 residues. Germline values: CDR1 MDHEN, CDR2 SYDVKM. The J segment lost 1 base and the V segment lost 6 bases, leaving 5 bases of the junction unmatched. CDR3 nucleotide sequence: TGTGCCAGCAGCATCCGGGACAGGGGGCGCACAGATACGCAGTATTTT. Protein product: CASSIRDRGRTDTQYF. The complete variable domain, with remaining parts taken from reference TRBV28 and TRBJ2-3, reads DVKVTQSSRYLVKRTGEKVFLECVQDMDHENMFWYRQDPGLGLRLIYFSYDVKMKEKGDIPEGYSVSREKKERFSLILESASTNQTSMYLCASSIRDRGRTDTQYFGPGTRLTVL.

In its sample, this clonotype was seen a few times. This chain joins TRBV29-1 and TRBJ2-7, with 11 nucleotides matching TRBD2. V was clipped by 2 bases and J by 4 bases; unmatched bases: 7. The CDR3 is made up of 15 amino acids. CDR1 is SQVTM, CDR2 ANQGSEA, per germline. CDR3 sequence (DNA): TGCAGCGTTGAACGCGGACTAGCGGGCTCTTACGAGCAGTACTTC. The encoded protein is CSVERGLAGSYEQYF.

This chain joins TRBV10-2 and TRBJ2-1; D remains ambiguous. Germline CDR1 reads WSHSY; CDR2 reads SAAADI. This CDR3 has 13 residues. With 7 bases removed from V and 6 bases from J, the gap between germline ends came to 13 bases. CDR3 amino acids: CASIRSASNEQFF. In DNA form, the CDR3 reads TGCGCCAGCATTAGATCCGCTAGCAATGAGCAGTTCTTC.

This clonotype was counted only a few times. V usage is TRBV7-2 and J usage is TRBJ1-4; no definite D call. Germline-derived CDR1 and CDR2 are SGHTA and FQGNSA. V lost 1 base and J lost 5, with 8 bases in between. This CDR3 is built from 14 residues. This chain's CDR3 is CASSLVSSNEKLFF. Written as DNA, the CDR3 is TGTGCCAGCAGCTTAGTCTCGTCGAATGAAAAACTGTTTTTT.

The V gene is TRBV5-1, the J gene TRBJ2-7; 10 nucleotides agree with TRBD1. This CDR3 spans 17 amino acids. V lost 2 bases, J lost 5 bases, and 13 bases stayed unmatched. Germline V gives CDR1 SGHRS, CDR2 YFSETQ. The CDR3 DNA sequence: TGCGCCAGCAGCTTAGCTCCGGGACAGGGGATTGGGAACGAGCAGTACTTC. Translating gives CASSLAPGQGIGNEQYF.

This clonotype has just a few counts. The chain links TRBV12-3 or TRBV12-4 to TRBJ2-4, with D tentatively TRBD1 (6 bases). Trimming removed 6 bases from V and 2 bases from J, with 17 bases in between. This CDR3 region has 16 residues. The CDR3 bases are TGTGCCAGCAGGCTGACAGGCGGTTTGACCAAAAACATTCAGTACTTC. Translated, it gives CASRLTGGLTKNIQYF.

This chain links TRBV5-1 with TRBJ2-5, with 11 bases aligning to TRBD1. The CDR3 runs to 14 residues. The junction had 3 bases not matched to a gene; V was cut back by 3 bases and J by 5 bases. CDR1 is SGHRS and CDR2 is YFSETQ in the germline V gene. The CDR3 loop is CASSSDRGLETQYF. For the CDR3, the DNA is TGCGCCAGCAGCTCGGACAGGGGGCTGGAGACCCAGTACTTC.

In this sample, this clonotype turned up a few times. This chain joins TRBV12-3 or TRBV12-4 and TRBJ2-7, with D maybe TRBD2 (6 bases). CDR3 length equals 15 residues. Trimming removed 6 bases from V and 7 bases from J, with 22 bases in between. The CDR3 reads CASSLYGDLAGEQYF. As DNA, the CDR3 is TGTGCCAGCAGCCTGTACGGTGACCTGGCGGGAGAGCAGTACTTC.

This clonotype has at least ten counts. The gene calls are TRBV6-5 and TRBJ1-2; weak D call: TRBD1 (6 bases). This CDR3 spans 15 amino acids. Trimming removed 4 bases at V and 8 bases at J, with 20 bases between. Germline lookup yields CDR1 MNHEY and CDR2 SVGAGI. The CDR3 bases are TGTGCCAGCAGTTGGCGGACAGTCTCTTCAGAGGGCTACACCTTC. It codes for CASSWRTVSSEGYTF.

V is TRBV23-1 and J is TRBJ2-7; D unclear. TRBV23-1 has ORF status, its function being uncertain. This CDR3 has 10 residues. The V gene lost 2 bases and the J gene lost 10 bases, with 6 bases spanning the gap. The CDR3, as DNA: TGCGCCAGCAGTCAAGATGGCCAGTACTTC. This gives the protein CASSQDGQYF.

The chain joins TRBV9 to TRBJ1-6; TRBD1 matches at 8 bases. Germline V gene sequence: CDR1 SGDLS, CDR2 YYNGEE. CDR3 length: 17 amino acids. V was clipped by 7 bases and J by 7 bases; unmatched bases: 16. The CDR3 DNA reads TGTGCCAGCGGCCCTGGGCAGGGGGCTTATTGGAATTCACCCCTCCACTTT. This sequence encodes CASGPGQGAYWNSPLHF. Combining the CDR3 with reference TRBV9 and TRBJ1-6 gives the whole variable domain DSGVTQTPKHLITATGQRVTLRCSPRSGDLSVYWYQQSLDQGLQFLIQYYNGEERAKGNILERFSAQQFPDLHSELNLSSLELGDSALYFCASGPGQGAYWNSPLHFGNGTRLTVT.

This clonotype was counted a few times. J is TRBJ2-7 and V is TRBV6-2 or TRBV6-3, with D perhaps TRBD1 (6 bases). The length of the CDR3 is 16 residues. The germline CDR1 and CDR2 sequences are MNHEY and SVGEGT. The V gene lost 0 bases and the J gene lost 2 bases, with 14 bases spanning the gap. The CDR3 reads CASSYSGQPPAYEQYF. The CDR3 nucleotides read TGTGCCAGCAGTTACTCTGGACAGCCCCCGGCCTACGAGCAGTACTTC.

This clonotype turned up a few times. The CDR3 reads CASSQAATWAYNEQFF. CDR3 bases: TGCGCCAGCAGCCAGGCGGCCACCTGGGCCTACAATGAGCAGTTCTTC. The rearrangement uses TRBV4-1 and TRBJ2-1; D gene uncertain. The V gene lost 3 bases and the J gene lost 2 bases, with 14 bases spanning the gap. The CDR3 contains 16 residues. The germline gives CDR1 MGHRA, CDR2 YSYEKL.

This clonotype was observed a few times. This rearrangement joins TRBV7-9 to TRBJ2-2; D call uncertain. Germline V gene sequence: CDR1 SEHNR, CDR2 FQNEAQ (reference sequence). The CDR3 covers 11 residues. Trimming removed 3 bases at V and 8 bases at J, with 4 bases between. CDR3 in DNA: TGTGCCAGCAGCTTCAATGGGGAGCTGTTTTTT. It yields the protein CASSFNGELFF.

Turning to this clonotype: A clone one base away is much larger, so this may be a read error. The V and J genes are TRBV10-1 and TRBJ1-1, with D possibly being TRBD1 (5 bases). The CDR3 spans 13 residues. The ends were cut back, 10 bases at V and 3 bases at J, with 15 bases in the middle. Germline-derived CDR1 and CDR2 are WNHNN and SYGVQD (reference sequence). The CDR3 DNA reads as TGCGCCACCATGAAGGGGCAGGACACTGAAGCTTTCTTT. This encodes CATMKGQDTEAFF.

This clonotype was counted ten times or more. The chain links TRBV6-2 or TRBV6-3 to TRBJ2-7; D call uncertain. The CDR3 runs to 13 residues. The V end lost 2 bases, the J end lost 2 bases, and 7 bases lay between the germline ends. Germline V CDR1 and CDR2: MNHEY, SVGEGT. CDR3 in DNA: TGTGCCAGCAGTTACGGGCAGACCTACGAGCAGTACGTC. It translates to CASSYGQTYEQYV.

This clonotype has ten or more counts. The J gene is TRBJ2-3, the V gene TRBV28; 8 bases fit TRBD2. CDR1 MDHEN and CDR2 SYDVKM come from the germline V gene. This CDR3 contains 16 residues. V dropped 5 bases and J dropped 1; count of bases not matched to a gene: 8. The DNA of the CDR3 is TGTGCCAGCAGTCCATCGGCACTAGCGGGCACAGATACGCAGTATTTT. Translation gives CASSPSALAGTDTQYF. Looking up the rest from reference TRBV28 and TRBJ2-3 gives the full variable domain: DVKVTQSSRYLVKRTGEKVFLECVQDMDHENMFWYRQDPGLGLRLIYFSYDVKMKEKGDIPEGYSVSREKKERFSLILESASTNQTSMYLCASSPSALAGTDTQYFGPGTRLTVL.

A few counts support this clonotype. This chain links TRBV5-4 with TRBJ2-7; 12 bases map to TRBD2. V was pared by 1 base and J by 6 bases, with 8 bases of the junction left unmatched. Germline V gene data show CDR1 as SGHNT and CDR2 as YYREEE (reference sequence). This CDR3 has 16 amino acids. The CDR3 sequence is CASSLNTGTSGFEQYF. The CDR3 nucleotides read TGTGCCAGCAGCTTGAACACCGGGACTAGCGGGTTCGAGCAGTACTTC. Filled out from reference TRBV5-4 and TRBJ2-7, the complete variable domain reads ETGVTQSPTHLIKTRGQQVTLRCSSQSGHNTVSWYQQALGQGPQFIFQYYREEENGRGNFPPRFSGLQFPNYSSELNVNALELDDSALYLCASSLNTGTSGFEQYFGPGTRLTVT.

This clonotype has just a few counts. V and J are TRBV28 and TRBJ1-5; no reliable D call. Germline V gives CDR1 MDHEN, CDR2 SYDVKM. The CDR3 has 15 residues. The ends were cut back, 6 bases at V and 0 bases at J, with 12 bases in the middle. CDR3 residues: CASSTTAGSNQPQHF. CDR3 DNA: TGTGCCAGCAGCACCACAGCGGGTAGCAATCAGCCCCAGCATTTT.